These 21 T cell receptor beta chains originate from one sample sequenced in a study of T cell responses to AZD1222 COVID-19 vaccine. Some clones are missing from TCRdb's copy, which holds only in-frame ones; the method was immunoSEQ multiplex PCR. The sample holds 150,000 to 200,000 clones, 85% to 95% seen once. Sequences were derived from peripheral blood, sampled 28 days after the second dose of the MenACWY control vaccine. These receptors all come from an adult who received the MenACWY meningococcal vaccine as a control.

CDR3 in amino acids: CASTYSRVKGAFF. The DNA for the CDR3 is TGTGCCAGCACTTACTCCAGGGTAAAAGGAGCTTTCTTT. The chain is built from TRBV28 and TRBJ1-1; a possible D gene is TRBD1 (5 bases). Deletions cut 7 bases from V and 10 bases from J, with 19 bases between. CDR3 length: 13 residues. The germline V gene encodes CDR1 MDHEN and CDR2 SYDVKM.

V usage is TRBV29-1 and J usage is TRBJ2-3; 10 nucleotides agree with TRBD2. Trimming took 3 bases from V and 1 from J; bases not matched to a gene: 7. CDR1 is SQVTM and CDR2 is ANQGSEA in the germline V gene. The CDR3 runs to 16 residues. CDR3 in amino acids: CSVDVSGTSGTDTQYF. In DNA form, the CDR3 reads TGCAGCGTTGACGTCTCCGGGACTAGCGGCACAGATACGCAGTATTTT.

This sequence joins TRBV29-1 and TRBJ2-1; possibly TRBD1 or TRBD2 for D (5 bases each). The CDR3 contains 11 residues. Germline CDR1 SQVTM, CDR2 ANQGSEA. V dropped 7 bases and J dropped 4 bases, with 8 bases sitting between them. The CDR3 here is CSAWGYNEQFF. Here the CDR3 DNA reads TGCAGCGCCTGGGGGTACAATGAGCAGTTCTTC.

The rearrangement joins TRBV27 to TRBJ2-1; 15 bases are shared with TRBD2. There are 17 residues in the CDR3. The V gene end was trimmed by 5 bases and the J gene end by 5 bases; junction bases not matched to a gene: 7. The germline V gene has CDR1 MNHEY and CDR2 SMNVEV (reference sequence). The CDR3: CASSRGLAGGEHNEQFF. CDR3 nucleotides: TGTGCCAGCAGTAGAGGACTAGCGGGAGGGGAACACAATGAGCAGTTCTTC.

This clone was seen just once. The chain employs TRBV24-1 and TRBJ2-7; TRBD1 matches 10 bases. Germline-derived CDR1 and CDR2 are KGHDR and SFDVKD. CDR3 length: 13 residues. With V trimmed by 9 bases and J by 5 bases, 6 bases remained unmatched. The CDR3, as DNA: TGTGCCACCGGTCCGGGACAGGGGAACGAGCAGTACTTC. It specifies CATGPGQGNEQYF.

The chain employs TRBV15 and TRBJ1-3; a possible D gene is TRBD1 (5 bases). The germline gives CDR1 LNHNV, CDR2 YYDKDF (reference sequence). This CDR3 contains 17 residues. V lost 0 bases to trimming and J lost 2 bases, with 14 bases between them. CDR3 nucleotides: TGTGCCACCAGCAGAGATCGCCTTTTAGGGGCTGGAAACACCATATATTTT. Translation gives CATSRDRLLGAGNTIYF.

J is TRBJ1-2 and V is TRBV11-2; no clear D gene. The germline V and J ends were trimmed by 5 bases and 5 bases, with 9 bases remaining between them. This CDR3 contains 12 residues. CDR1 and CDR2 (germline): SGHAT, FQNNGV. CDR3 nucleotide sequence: TGTGCCAGCAGCGGAGGGTTATATGGCTACACCTTC. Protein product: CASSGGLYGYTF.

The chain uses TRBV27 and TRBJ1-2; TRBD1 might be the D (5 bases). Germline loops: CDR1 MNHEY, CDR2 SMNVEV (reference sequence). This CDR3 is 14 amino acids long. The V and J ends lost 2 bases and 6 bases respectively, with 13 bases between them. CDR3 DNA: TGTGCCAGCAGTTTAGGGGGATACGGAAATGGCTACACCTTC. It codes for CASSLGGYGNGYTF.

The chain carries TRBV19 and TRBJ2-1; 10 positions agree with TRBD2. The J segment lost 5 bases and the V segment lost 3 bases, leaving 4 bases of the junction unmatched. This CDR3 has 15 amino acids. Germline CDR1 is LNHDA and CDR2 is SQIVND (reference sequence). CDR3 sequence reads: CASSMLAGVHNEQFF. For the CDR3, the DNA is TGTGCCAGTAGTATGCTAGCGGGAGTCCACAATGAGCAGTTCTTC.

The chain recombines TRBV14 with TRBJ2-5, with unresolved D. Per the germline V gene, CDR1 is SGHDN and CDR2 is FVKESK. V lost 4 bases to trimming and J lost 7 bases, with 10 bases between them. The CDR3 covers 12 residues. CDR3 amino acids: CASSPQIGTQYF. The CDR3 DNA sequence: TGTGCCAGCAGCCCACAAATAGGGACCCAGTACTTC.

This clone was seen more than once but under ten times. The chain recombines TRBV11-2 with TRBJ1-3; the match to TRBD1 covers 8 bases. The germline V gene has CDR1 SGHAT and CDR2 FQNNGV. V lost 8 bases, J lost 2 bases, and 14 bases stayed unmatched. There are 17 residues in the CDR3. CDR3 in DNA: TGTGCCAGCTCCCGCCCCGGACAGGGCAGAGCTGGAAACACCATATATTTT. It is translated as CASSRPGQGRAGNTIYF.

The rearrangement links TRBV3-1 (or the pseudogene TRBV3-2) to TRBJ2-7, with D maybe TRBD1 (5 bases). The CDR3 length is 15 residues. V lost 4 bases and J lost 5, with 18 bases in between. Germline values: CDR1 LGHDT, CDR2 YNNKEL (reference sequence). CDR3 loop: CASSRYLTVSHEQYF. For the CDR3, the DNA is TGTGCCAGCAGCCGCTACTTGACAGTTAGCCACGAGCAGTACTTC.

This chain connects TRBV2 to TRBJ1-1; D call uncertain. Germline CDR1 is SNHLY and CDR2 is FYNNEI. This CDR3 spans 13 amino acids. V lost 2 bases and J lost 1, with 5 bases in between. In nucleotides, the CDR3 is TGTGCCAGCAGTGAAAGGAGGAACACTGAAGCTTTCTTT. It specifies CASSERRNTEAFF.

For the CDR3, the DNA is TGTGCCAGCAGCCCCCGGTCGGAGGACACTGAAGCTTTCTTT. Translated: CASSPRSEDTEAFF. This rearrangement joins TRBV9 to TRBJ1-1; D is unresolved. The CDR3 extends over 14 amino acids. The V gene lost 4 bases and the J gene lost 3 bases, with 13 bases spanning the gap. Germline V gene data show CDR1 as SGDLS and CDR2 as YYNGEE.

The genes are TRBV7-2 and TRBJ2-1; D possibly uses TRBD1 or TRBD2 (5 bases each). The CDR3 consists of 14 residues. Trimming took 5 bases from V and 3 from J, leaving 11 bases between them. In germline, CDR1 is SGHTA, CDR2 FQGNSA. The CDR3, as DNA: TGTGCCAGCAGCCAAGAGGGGCTCTACAATGAGCAGTTCTTC. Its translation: CASSQEGLYNEQFF.

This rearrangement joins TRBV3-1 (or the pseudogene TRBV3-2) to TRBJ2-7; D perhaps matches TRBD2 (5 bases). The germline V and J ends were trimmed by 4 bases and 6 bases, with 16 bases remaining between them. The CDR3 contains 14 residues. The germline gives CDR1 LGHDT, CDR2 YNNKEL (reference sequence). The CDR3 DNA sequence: TGTGCCAGCAGCCTCAGAGGAGGAGCGTTCGAGCAGTACTTC. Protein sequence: CASSLRGGAFEQYF.

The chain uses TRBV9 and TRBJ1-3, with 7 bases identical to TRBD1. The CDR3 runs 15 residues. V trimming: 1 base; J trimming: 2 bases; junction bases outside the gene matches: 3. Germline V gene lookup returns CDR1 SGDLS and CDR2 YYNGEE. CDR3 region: CASSVTDRAGNTIYF. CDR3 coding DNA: TGTGCCAGCAGCGTAACCGACAGGGCTGGAAACACCATATATTTT.

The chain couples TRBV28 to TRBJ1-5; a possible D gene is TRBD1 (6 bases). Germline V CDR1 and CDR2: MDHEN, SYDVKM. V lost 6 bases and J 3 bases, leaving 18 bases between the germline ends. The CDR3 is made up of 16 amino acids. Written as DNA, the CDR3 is TGTGCCAGCAGCCTAGGCCAGGGGTGGATCAATCAGCCCCAGCATTTT. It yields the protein CASSLGQGWINQPQHF.

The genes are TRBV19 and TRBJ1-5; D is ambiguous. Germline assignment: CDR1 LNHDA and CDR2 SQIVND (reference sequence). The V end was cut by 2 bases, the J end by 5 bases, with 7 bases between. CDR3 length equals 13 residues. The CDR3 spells CASSIQRDQPQHF. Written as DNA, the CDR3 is TGTGCCAGTAGTATACAGAGAGATCAGCCCCAGCATTTT. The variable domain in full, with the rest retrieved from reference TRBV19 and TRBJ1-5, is DGGITQSPKYLFRKEGQNVTLSCEQNLNHDAMYWYRQDPGQGLRLIYYSQIVNDFQKGDIAEGYSVSREKKESFPLTVTSAQKNPTAFYLCASSIQRDQPQHFGDGTRLSIL.

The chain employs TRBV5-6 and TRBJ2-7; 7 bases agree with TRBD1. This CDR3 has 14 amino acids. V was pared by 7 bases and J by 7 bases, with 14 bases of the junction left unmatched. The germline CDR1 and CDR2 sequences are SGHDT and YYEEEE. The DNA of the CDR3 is TGTGCCAGCGCCATAGACAGGGCCCTCGGTGAGCAGTACTTC. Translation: CASAIDRALGEQYF.

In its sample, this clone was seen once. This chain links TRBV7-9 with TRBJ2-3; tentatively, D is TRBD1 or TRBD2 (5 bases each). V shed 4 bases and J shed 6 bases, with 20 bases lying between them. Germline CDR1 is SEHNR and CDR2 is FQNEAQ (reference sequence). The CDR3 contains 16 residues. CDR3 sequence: CASSSYSGRKRDTQYF. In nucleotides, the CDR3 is TGTGCCAGCAGCTCTTACTCGGGACGGAAAAGGGATACGCAGTATTTT.